The sequence of this T cell receptor beta chain was determined in a study of blood T cell repertoires in COVID-19 (dated by TCRdb to about 2020). Broadly, across the study: Samples covering the acute and convalescent phases of COVID-19 were provided by collaborators in the United States, Italy and Spain. The dataset comprised deeply sampled blood TCRbeta repertoires from subjects exposed to, actively infected with, or recovered from COVID-19. Nearly every sample came with metadata listing a de-identified subject ID, COVID-19 status, age in years and sex. The samples were drawn from the first 160 participants of the ongoing ImmuneRACE study and from 1,254 subjects provided by 6 global collaborators. Where available, HLA class I and class II types were taken from metadata supplied by the sample provider and were not determined by assay-based typing. The repertoires were made available in a free public database intended to serve as a resource for research on the immune response to SARS-CoV-2. The prospective study material was composed of cDNA or gDNA derived from T cells, B-cell-depleted T cells, or PBMCs.

The CDR3 has 15 amino acids, counting the end cysteine and phenylalanine. Here the CDR3 DNA is all that survives: 45 bases in frame from base 1. Germline trimming amounts to 0 bases on V and 3 bases on J, with 0 as the count of junction bases outside the gene matches. CDR1 and CDR2 are drawn from the germline V gene: ENHRY, SYGVKD. In its sample, this clone was seen once. What antigen it recognizes has not been identified. Per-base qualities were not stored, and no clone one base away is much larger. Findings and caveats that apply to the study as a whole: The quantity of clinical and demographic metadata differed by source and by participant and was supplied without curation.

TCRbeta CDR3 regions were amplified from genomic DNA using the immunoSEQ Assay, a bias-controlled multiplex PCR. The paper's data handling went like this. Nucleated cell counts per sample were estimated from amplification of reference gene primers within the assay. To quantify the absolute abundance of each unique TCRbeta CDR3 rearrangement, sequence reads were collapsed and filtered. For each sample, productive Simpson clonality was calculated by taking the square root of Simpson's diversity index across productive rearrangements. The clones in this table, taken by TCRdb from immuneACCESS, are in-frame only. Not every clone is retained; where verified, under half of the shortfall comes from an unresolved V gene, and the cause of the rest is unknown. The DNA gave D and trimming, while V, J and clone size come from that table. The sample table records under 200,000 clones; around nine tenths of these occur just once. The ten largest clones add up to 3.7% of the sample.

Each collaborating institution followed its own protocols to collect whole blood in K2EDTA tubes. For TCRbeta analysis, collaborators shipped samples in one of three forms: frozen whole blood, isolated PBMCs, or DNA extracted from either of those sample types. The rearranged segments are TRBV10-3 and TRBJ1-4; the central 8 bases match TRBD1. This receptor was identified in a man between 18 and 29 years old with active or convalescent COVID-19. Sequenced material: peripheral blood. The nucleotide sequence reads as follows: TGTGCCATCAGTGAGTCGACAGGGGCTAATGAAAAACTGTTTTTT. Its protein is CAISESTGANEKLFF.